Presented here are 4 T cell receptor beta chains from one specimen sequenced in a study of cytomegalovirus exposure and HLA in healthy donors. The method was immunoSEQ multiplex PCR; TCRdb's version includes in-frame clones alone and lacks a portion of them. The table shows about 200,000 clones, with 70% to 90% occurring only once. The sequencing sample was made of PBMCs. The receptors stem from a woman between 18 and 29 years old in good health and CMV-seronegative.

The chain recombines TRBV7-6 with TRBJ2-7; TRBD2 is a possible D gene (7 bases). The CDR3 contains 12 residues. Germline V gene data show CDR1 as SGHVS and CDR2 as FNYEAQ. With 5 bases removed from V and 5 bases from J, the gap between germline ends came to 10 bases. CDR3 nucleotides: TGTGCCAGCAGCCAAGGGGGGGACGAGCAGTACTTC. This gives the protein CASSQGGDEQYF.

The V call is TRBV10-3, the J call TRBJ2-1, with D tentatively TRBD1 (5 bases). Germline V gives CDR1 ENHRY, CDR2 SYGVKD. This CDR3 spans 12 amino acids. With 7 bases removed from V and 9 bases from J, the gap between germline ends came to 13 bases. The CDR3 coding sequence is TGTGCCATCAAGGGGTGGGTGGGTGAGCAGTTCTTC. Translating gives CAIKGWVGEQFF.

The chain combines TRBV4-1 with TRBJ1-3, with D unclear. The CDR3 runs to 17 residues. In germline, CDR1 is MGHRA, CDR2 YSYEKL. Trimming took 1 base from V and 0 from J, leaving 13 bases between them. The CDR3 loop is CASSQAITVDSGNTIYF. For the CDR3, the DNA is TGCGCCAGCAGCCAAGCAATAACAGTGGACTCTGGAAACACCATATATTTT.

V usage is TRBV21-1 and J usage is TRBJ1-5; no check of the table's D call, TRBD1, against the DNA was made. TRBV21-1 is recorded as a pseudogene. The CDR3 extends over 14 amino acids. CDR3 in amino acids: CASLPTACNQPQHF. The CDR3 DNA sequence: TGTGCCAGCTTACCGACAGCCTGCAATCAGCCCCAGCATTTT.